This passage covers 15 T cell receptor beta chains from one sample sequenced in a study of shared clonotypes between healthy human individuals. Data came from immunoSEQ multiplex PCR; TCRdb stores just in-frame clones and leaves some out. Among over a million clones listed, around 97% were seen once. Material for sequencing was naive CD4+ T cells sorted from blood. The subset was: CD45RA+ positively selected. These receptors were obtained from a man aged 25 to 40 in good health.

In DNA form, the CDR3 reads TGTGCCAGCAGCCGAACGATCACTGGGGCCAACGTCCTGACTTTC. Protein product: CASSRTITGANVLTF. The chain links TRBV7-2 to TRBJ2-6; D gene ambiguous. In germline, CDR1 is SGHTA, CDR2 FQGNSA. Trimming shortened V by 5 bases and J by 2 bases, and 10 bases separated the two germline ends. The CDR3 consists of 15 residues.

This sequence joins TRBV13 and TRBJ2-1, with 9 bases identical to TRBD2. V dropped 5 bases and J dropped 7; count of bases not matched to a gene: 9. Germline assignment: CDR1 PRHDT and CDR2 FYEKMQ (reference sequence). The CDR3 length is 15 residues. CDR3 amino acids: CASSQGLASANEQFF. The CDR3 DNA reads TGTGCCAGCAGCCAAGGACTAGCGTCGGCTAATGAGCAGTTCTTC.

The chain is built from TRBV11-3 and TRBJ2-5, with 9 bases that match TRBD1. Germline CDR1 and CDR2: SGHNT and YENEEA. The ends lost 2 bases at V and 6 bases at J; junction bases unmatched: 7. The CDR3 covers 15 residues. The CDR3 region has the DNA TGTGCCAGCAGCTTAACCGGGACAGGGCCGAAGACCCAGTACTTC. Its protein product is CASSLTGTGPKTQYF.

The V call is TRBV18, the J call TRBJ1-4, with D uncertain. Trimming pared 3 bases from V and 4 bases from J, leaving 15 bases between. CDR3 length: 16 amino acids. Germline CDR1 KGHSH, CDR2 LQKENI. The CDR3 nucleotides are TGTGCCAGCTCACCTGTGTCAGTCACCTTTAATGAAAAACTGTTTTTT. As protein: CASSPVSVTFNEKLFF.

The gene calls are TRBV6-1 and TRBJ1-2, with D uncertain. The germline CDR1 and CDR2 sequences are MNHNS and SASEGT. This CDR3 is built from 13 residues. Trimming shortened V by 3 bases and J by 6 bases, and 11 bases separated the two germline ends. The CDR3 is CASSDPSAHGYTF. The DNA for the CDR3 is TGTGCCAGCAGTGATCCCTCAGCTCATGGCTACACCTTC.

This sequence joins TRBV10-2 and TRBJ2-3; 16 nucleotides align to TRBD2. The CDR3 runs 18 residues. Looked up from germline, CDR1 is WSHSY and CDR2 is SAAADI. Trimming cost V 7 bases and J 1 base; bases outside gene matches: 8. The CDR3 DNA reads TGCGCCAGCACCCTGGGACTAGCGGGAGGGCGCGGCACAGATACGCAGTATTTT. Its translation: CASTLGLAGGRGTDTQYF.

The chain links TRBV9 to TRBJ2-5; 11 positions agree with TRBD1. The CDR3 contains 15 residues. Germline V CDR1 and CDR2: SGDLS, YYNGEE. V gave up 2 bases and J gave up 4 bases; unmatched junction bases: 4. In DNA, the CDR3 is TGTGCCAGCAGCGTCCTCGGGACAGGGGGAGAGACCCAGTACTTC. The encoded protein is CASSVLGTGGETQYF.

This CDR3 is CASRTGGSNSPLHF. The CDR3 DNA reads as TGTGCCAGCAGGACAGGGGGAAGTAATTCACCCCTCCACTTT. This chain uses TRBV2 with TRBJ1-6, with 9 nucleotides matching TRBD1. Germline V gene lookup returns CDR1 SNHLY and CDR2 FYNNEI. After removal of 6 bases from V and 6 bases from J, the junction contained 3 bases not matched to a gene. The CDR3 contains 14 residues.

J is TRBJ1-5 and V is TRBV28; no firm D call. CDR3 size: 13 residues. V was clipped by 3 bases and J by 3 bases, with 6 bases between them. Germline CDR1 and CDR2: MDHEN and SYDVKM. CDR3 loop: CASSFDHNQPQHF. Written as DNA, the CDR3 is TGTGCCAGCAGTTTTGACCACAATCAGCCCCAGCATTTT.

This sequence joins TRBV25-1 and TRBJ1-5, with TRBD1 identical over 7 bases. Germline V gives CDR1 MGHDK, CDR2 SYGVNS. The V gene end was trimmed by 4 bases and the J gene end by 3 bases; junction bases not matched to a gene: 3. This CDR3 spans 14 amino acids. CDR3 DNA: TGTGCCAGCAGTGCCGACAGGGACAATCAGCCCCAGCATTTT. This codes for CASSADRDNQPQHF.

The V gene is TRBV6-1, the J gene TRBJ1-4, with unresolved D. The CDR3 covers 14 residues. The germline V and J ends were trimmed by 2 bases and 8 bases, with 12 bases remaining between them. Germline V gene sequence: CDR1 MNHNS, CDR2 SASEGT. CDR3 bases: TGTGCCAGCAGTGAAAAGGGTTTGCTGGAAAAACTGTTTTTT. This sequence encodes CASSEKGLLEKLFF.

This chain links TRBV18 with TRBJ2-7; D perhaps matches TRBD1 (5 bases). Per germline, CDR1 KGHSH and CDR2 LQKENI. The CDR3 is made up of 14 amino acids. V lost 3 bases, J lost 3 bases, and 12 bases lay in between. CDR3: CASSPGREYYEQYF. The CDR3 bases are TGTGCCAGCTCACCGGGCAGGGAATACTACGAGCAGTACTTC.

The chain carries TRBV7-2 and TRBJ1-1; D may be TRBD1 (5 bases). The CDR3 runs 12 residues. V lost 10 bases, J lost 11 bases, and 20 bases lay in between. Per germline, CDR1 SGHTA and CDR2 FQGNSA. DNA for the CDR3: TGTGCCACCAATCGGGTAGGGGCCGCGGCTTTCTTT. Its protein is CATNRVGAAAFF.

The rearrangement joins TRBV7-6 to TRBJ2-7; 7 nucleotides align to TRBD2. Unmatched junction bases numbered 11, after V lost 1 base and J lost 5 bases. The CDR3 has 16 residues. Germline V gene lookup returns CDR1 SGHVS and CDR2 FNYEAQ. CDR3 coding DNA: TGTGCCAGCAGCTTAGGAGGACTAGGAGCGGTGAACGAGCAGTACTTC. Protein sequence: CASSLGGLGAVNEQYF.

This rearrangement joins TRBV2 to TRBJ2-2; 9 bases match TRBD1. V lost 7 bases, J lost 7 bases, and 16 bases stayed unmatched. Germline assignment: CDR1 SNHLY and CDR2 FYNNEI. This CDR3 spans 17 amino acids. This CDR3 reads CASILAWDRVQDGELFF. CDR3 coding DNA: TGTGCCAGCATTCTCGCTTGGGACAGGGTTCAGGACGGGGAGCTGTTTTTT.